This T cell receptor beta chain was profiled in a study of blood T cells in healthy people across ages. Through a sample-barcoded 5' primer and a J-beta primer mix, a second PCR was run for about 6 to 12 cycles. Each CDR3 protein is one row after TCRdb ran MiXCR on the 5' RACE reads. This table has about 1.8 million distinct CDR3 sequences, approximately 50% appearing once. Germline CDR1 reads DFQATT; CDR2 reads SNEGSKA (reference sequence). Trimming shortened V by 1 base and J by 1 base, and 11 bases separated the two germline ends. The CDR3 sequence is 14 residues long. This clonotype was seen a handful of times.

The rearrangement joins TRBV20-1 to TRBJ2-7, with D possibly TRBD2 on 6 matching bases. The clonotype originates from a woman in her forties in good health. Sequencing was performed on blood. Here the CDR3 DNA reads TGCAGTGCTAGAGTTGCGGGGACTTCCTACGAGCAGTACTTC. Translation: CSARVAGTSYEQYF.